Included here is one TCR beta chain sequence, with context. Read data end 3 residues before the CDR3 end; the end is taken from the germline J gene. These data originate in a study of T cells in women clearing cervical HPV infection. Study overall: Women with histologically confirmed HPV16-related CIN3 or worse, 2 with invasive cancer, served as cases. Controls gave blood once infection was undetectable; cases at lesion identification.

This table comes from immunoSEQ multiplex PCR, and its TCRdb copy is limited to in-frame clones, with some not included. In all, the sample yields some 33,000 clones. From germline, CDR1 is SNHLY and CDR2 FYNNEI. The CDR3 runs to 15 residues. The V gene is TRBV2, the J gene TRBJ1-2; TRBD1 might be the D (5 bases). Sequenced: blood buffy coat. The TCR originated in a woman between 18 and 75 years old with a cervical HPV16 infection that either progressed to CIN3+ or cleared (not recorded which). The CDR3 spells CASRGDYPLSNDYTF. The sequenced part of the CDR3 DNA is TGTGCCAGCAGGGGGGACTACCCCCTAAGTAATGAC. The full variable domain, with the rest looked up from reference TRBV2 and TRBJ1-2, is EPEVTQTPSHQVTQMGQEVILRCVPISNHLYFYWYRQILGQKVEFLVSFYNNEISEKSEIFDDQFSVERPDGSNFTLKIRSTKLEDSAMYFCASRGDYPLSNDYTFGSGTRLTVV.